Listed below are T cell receptor beta chains from one sample, sequenced in a study of brain metastases from non-small cell lung cancer. The repertoire was sequenced with immunoSEQ multiplex PCR; TCRdb's copy has only in-frame clones and lacks some. The sample yields about 3,700 clones, less than 90% seen once. The sample comprised primary lung tumor tissue. The source of these receptors is a donor at least 40 years old with non-small cell lung cancer. CDR3s include the opening cysteine and the closing phenylalanine or tryptophan. The D gene is left open where the match is weak. Clone size appears in some rows only: once, few, many, or a class for an expanded clone.

NA,TRBJ1-2,once,TRBV12-3/TRBV12-4,CASSLALSSGYTF,TGTGCCAGCAGTTTGGCCCTATCGTCTGGCTACACCTTC
NA,TRBJ2-3,once,TRBV15,CATSRESGTDTQYF,TGTGCCACCAGCAGAGAAAGCGGCACAGATACGCAGTATTTT
TRBD1,TRBJ1-1,NA,TRBV30,CATDRGMNTEAFF,TGTGCCACTGACAGGGGGATGAACACTGAAGCTTTCTTT
NA,TRBJ1-1,few,TRBV2,CASKPGRMNTEAFF,TGTGCCAGCAAACCGGGACGAATGAACACTGAAGCTTTCTTT
TRBD1,TRBJ2-7,NA,TRBV5-1,CASSFLTGAGEQYF,TGCGCCAGCAGCTTTCTGACAGGGGCTGGGGAGCAGTACTTC
NA,TRBJ1-2,NA,TRBV6-5,CASSYSGDPYGYTF,TGTGCCAGCAGTTATTCAGGTGACCCCTATGGCTACACCTTC
TRBD1,TRBJ2-2,NA,TRBV5-1,CASSTDRAGGELFF,TGCGCCAGCAGCACGGACAGGGCCGGCGGGGAGCTGTTTTTT
NA,TRBJ1-1,NA,TRBV9,CASSEGPRDTEAFF,TGTGCCAGCAGCGAGGGACCGAGGGACACTGAAGCTTTCTTT
NA,TRBJ2-5,NA,TRBV9,CASSVGGQETQYF,TGTGCCAGCAGCGTAGGGGGGCAAGAGACCCAGTACTTC
NA,TRBJ2-2,NA,TRBV4-1,CATKAHFNTGELFF,TGCGCCACCAAGGCGCATTTTAACACCGGGGAGCTGTTTTTT
NA,TRBJ1-1,NA,TRBV29-1,CSALDNGGAFF,TGCAGCGCTTTGGACAATGGGGGAGCTTTCTTT
TRBD1,TRBJ1-1,NA,TRBV11-3,CASSLGQGNTEAFF,TGTGCCAGCAGCTTAGGACAGGGTAACACTGAAGCTTTCTTT
NA,TRBJ2-4,NA,TRBV5-6,CASSLLIYTVDMDIQYF,TGTGCCAGCAGCTTGTTAATATATACTGTAGACATGGACATTCAGTACTTC
NA,TRBJ1-6,NA,TRBV5-5,CASSFEHSYNLPLHF,TGTGCCAGTAGCTTCGAACACTCCTATAATTTACCCCTCCACTTT
TRBD1,TRBJ2-3,NA,TRBV4-3,CASSQGLTGGTDTQYF,TGCGCCAGCAGCCAGGGGCTGACAGGGGGGACAGATACGCAGTATTTT
NA,TRBJ1-4,NA,TRBV6-6,CASSSRHRGEKLFF,TGTGCCAGCAGCTCAAGACACCGGGGTGAAAAACTGTTTTTT
TRBD1,TRBJ2-5,NA,TRBV5-4,CASSPTGEGETQYF,TGTGCCAGCAGCCCGACAGGGGAAGGGGAGACCCAGTACTTC
NA,TRBJ2-3,NA,TRBV27,CASSPSTDTQYF,TGTGCCAGCAGTCCTAGCACAGATACGCAGTATTTT
TRBD1,TRBJ1-1,once,TRBV29-1,CSVVQGGTEAFF,TGCAGCGTTGTCCAGGGGGGCACTGAAGCTTTCTTT
NA,TRBJ1-1,few,TRBV2,CASSFDSHEAFF,TGTGCCAGCAGCTTCGACAGTCACGAAGCTTTCTTT
NA,TRBJ1-1,once,TRBV3-1/TRBV3-2,CASSQESEALNTEAFF,TGTGCCAGCAGCCAAGAATCTGAAGCCCTGAACACTGAAGCTTTCTTT
NA,TRBJ1-2,NA,TRBV6-6,CASSRSYAYGYTF,TGTGCCAGCAGTCGGTCCTATGCCTATGGCTACACCTTC
NA,TRBJ2-3,NA,TRBV5-1,CASSRNWGSTDTQYF,TGCGCCAGCAGCCGGAACTGGGGGAGCACAGATACGCAGTATTTT
NA,TRBJ1-1,NA,TRBV2,CASIKNPNTEAFF,TGTGCCAGCATTAAAAACCCGAACACTGAAGCTTTCTTT
NA,TRBJ1-1,NA,TRBV2,CASSDSGQGTEAFF,TGTGCCAGCAGTGATTCAGGGCAGGGCACTGAAGCTTTCTTT
NA,TRBJ2-7,NA,TRBV23-1,CASLIWVRGPTPLTYEQYF,TGCGCCAGCCTCATTTGGGTGCGGGGACCGACCCCGTTAACCTACGAGCAGTACTTC
NA,TRBJ2-7,NA,TRBV14,CASSHTTYEQYF,TGTGCCAGCAGCCACACCACCTACGAGCAGTACTTC
NA,TRBJ1-1,NA,TRBV7-3,CASSLTRGNTEAFF,TGTGCCAGCAGCTTAACTAGAGGGAACACTGAAGCTTTCTTT
TRBD1,TRBJ1-6,NA,TRBV7-2,CASSARDRGSPLHF,TGTGCCAGCAGCGCCCGGGACAGGGGATCACCCCTCCACTTT
NA,TRBJ1-1,NA,TRBV12-3/TRBV12-4,CASSLGENTEAFF,TGTGCCAGCAGTTTAGGGGAGAACACTGAAGCTTTCTTT
NA,TRBJ2-2,NA,TRBV10-3,CAITGGRDTGELFF,TGTGCCATCACCGGGGGGCGCGACACCGGGGAGCTGTTTTTT
NA,TRBJ2-5,NA,TRBV3-1/TRBV3-2,CASSQRVSQETQYF,TGTGCCAGCAGCCAAAGGGTAAGCCAAGAGACCCAGTACTTC
TRBD1,TRBJ1-1,NA,TRBV24-1,CATISRTGEAFF,TGTGCCACCATCTCTCGGACAGGGGAAGCTTTCTTT
NA,TRBJ1-5,NA,TRBV7-2,CASSGRGNQPQHF,TGTGCCAGCAGCGGAAGGGGGAATCAGCCCCAGCATTTT
NA,TRBJ2-7,once,TRBV20-1,CSGGREQYF,TGCAGTGGGGGTCGCGAGCAGTACTTC
NA,TRBJ2-2,few,TRBV15,CATSRGDHGELFF,TGTGCCACCAGCAGAGGGGACCACGGGGAGCTGTTTTTT
TRBD2,TRBJ2-3,NA,TRBV27,CASRISPGGSPDTQYF,TGTGCCAGCAGAATATCCCCGGGGGGATCCCCAGATACGCAGTATTTT
NA,TRBJ1-1,NA,TRBV11-3,CASSLLGNTEAFF,TGTGCCAGCAGCTTACTAGGCAATACTGAAGCTTTCTTT
NA,TRBJ1-2,NA,TRBV7-8,CASSLSGESLFGGYTF,TGTGCCAGCAGCTTGTCAGGGGAGAGTCTCTTCGGCGGCTACACCTTC
NA,TRBJ1-4,few,TRBV19,CASSTRDGYEKLFF,TGTGCCAGTAGTACACGGGACGGGTATGAAAAACTGTTTTTT
NA,TRBJ1-3,NA,TRBV10-3,CAISGRALPRYGNTIYF,TGTGCCATCAGTGGCCGGGCCCTCCCTCGGTATGGAAACACCATATATTTT
NA,TRBJ1-2,NA,TRBV13,CASSLAGQTNYGYTF,TGTGCCAGCAGCTTAGCGGGGCAGACTAACTATGGCTACACCTTC
NA,TRBJ1-1,NA,TRBV7-9,CASSFPIRDNTEAFF,TGTGCCAGCAGCTTTCCCATCCGGGACAACACTGAAGCTTTCTTT
NA,TRBJ1-4,once,TRBV2,CASRLPSTNEKLFF,TGTGCCAGCAGGCTCCCGTCCACTAATGAAAAACTGTTTTTT
TRBD1,TRBJ2-5,NA,TRBV5-6,CASSLGGQGEETQYF,TGTGCCAGCAGCTTGGGGGGACAGGGGGAAGAGACCCAGTACTTC